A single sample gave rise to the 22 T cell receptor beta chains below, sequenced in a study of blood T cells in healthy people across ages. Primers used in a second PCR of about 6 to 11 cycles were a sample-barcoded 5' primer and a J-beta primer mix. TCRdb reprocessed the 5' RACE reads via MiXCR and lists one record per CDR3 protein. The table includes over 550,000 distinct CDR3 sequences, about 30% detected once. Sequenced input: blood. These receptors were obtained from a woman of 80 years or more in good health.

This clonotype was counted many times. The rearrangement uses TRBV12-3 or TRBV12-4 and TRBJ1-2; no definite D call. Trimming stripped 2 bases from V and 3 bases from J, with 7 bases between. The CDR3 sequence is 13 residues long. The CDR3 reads CASSLLLYYGYTF. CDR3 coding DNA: TGTGCCAGCAGTTTATTATTATACTATGGCTACACCTTC.

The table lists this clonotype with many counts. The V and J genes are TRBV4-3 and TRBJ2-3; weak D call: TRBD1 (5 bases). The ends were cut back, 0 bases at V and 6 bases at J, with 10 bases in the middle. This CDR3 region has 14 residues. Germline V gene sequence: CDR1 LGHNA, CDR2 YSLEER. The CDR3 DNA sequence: TGCGCCAGCAGCCAAGAAGGGGATGGGGATACGCAGTATTTT. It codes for CASSQEGDGDTQYF.

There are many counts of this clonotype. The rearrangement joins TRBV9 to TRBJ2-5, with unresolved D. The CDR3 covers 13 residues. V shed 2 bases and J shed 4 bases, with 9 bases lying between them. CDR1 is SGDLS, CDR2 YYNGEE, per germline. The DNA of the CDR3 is TGTGCCAGCAGCGTCACATGGGGAGAGACCCAGTACTTC. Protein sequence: CASSVTWGETQYF.

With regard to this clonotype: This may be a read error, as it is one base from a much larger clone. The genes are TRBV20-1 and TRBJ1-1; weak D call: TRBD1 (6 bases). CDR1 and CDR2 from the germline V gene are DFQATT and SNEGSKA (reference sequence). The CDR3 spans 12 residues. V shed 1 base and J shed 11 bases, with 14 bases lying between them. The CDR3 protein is CSARGRQVEAFF. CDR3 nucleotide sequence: TGCAGTGCTAGAGGTAGACAGGTCGAGGCTTTCTTT.

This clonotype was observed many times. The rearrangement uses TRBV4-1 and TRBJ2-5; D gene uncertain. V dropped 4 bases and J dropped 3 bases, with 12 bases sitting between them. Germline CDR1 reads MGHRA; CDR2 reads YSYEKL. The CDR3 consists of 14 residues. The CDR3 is CASSRIDTEETQYF. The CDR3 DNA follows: TGCGCCAGCAGCCGAATCGATACAGAAGAGACCCAGTACTTC.

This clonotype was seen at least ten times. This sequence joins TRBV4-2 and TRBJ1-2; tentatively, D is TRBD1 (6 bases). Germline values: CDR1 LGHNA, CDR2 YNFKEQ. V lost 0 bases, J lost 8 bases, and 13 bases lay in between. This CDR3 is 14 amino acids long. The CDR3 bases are TGTGCCAGCAGCCAAGATCGAACAGGGACGGGCTACACCTTC. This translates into CASSQDRTGTGYTF.

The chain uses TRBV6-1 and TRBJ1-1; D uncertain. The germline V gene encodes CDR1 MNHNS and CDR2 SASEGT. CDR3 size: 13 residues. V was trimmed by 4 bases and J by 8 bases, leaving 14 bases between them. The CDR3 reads CASSVNGYSEAFF. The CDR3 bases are TGTGCCAGCAGTGTAAACGGATACTCGGAAGCTTTCTTT.

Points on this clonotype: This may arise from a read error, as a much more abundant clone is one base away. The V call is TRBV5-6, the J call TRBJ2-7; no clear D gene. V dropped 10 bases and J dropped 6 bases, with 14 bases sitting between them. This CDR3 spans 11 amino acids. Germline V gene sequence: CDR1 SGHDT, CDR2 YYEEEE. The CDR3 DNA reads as TGTGCCGGCACCAGTGGGGTCGAGCAGTACTTC. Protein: CAGTSGVEQYF. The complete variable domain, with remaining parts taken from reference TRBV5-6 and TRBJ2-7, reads DAGVTQSPTHLIKTRGQQVTLRCSPKSGHDTVSWYQQALGQGPQFIFQYYEEEERQRGNFPDRFSGHQFPNYSSELNVNALLLGDSALYLCAGTSGVEQYFGPGTRLTVT.

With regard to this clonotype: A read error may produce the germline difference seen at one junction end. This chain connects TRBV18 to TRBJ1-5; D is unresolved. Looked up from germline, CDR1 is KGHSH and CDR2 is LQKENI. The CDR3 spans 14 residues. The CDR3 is CASSPLGYNQPQHF. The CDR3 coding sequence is TGTGCCAGCTCGCCACTAGGGTACAATCAGCCCCAGCATTTT.

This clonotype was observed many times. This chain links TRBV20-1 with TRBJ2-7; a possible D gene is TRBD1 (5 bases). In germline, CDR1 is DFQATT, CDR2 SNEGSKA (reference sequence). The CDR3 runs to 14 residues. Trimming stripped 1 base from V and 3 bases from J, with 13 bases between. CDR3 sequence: CSARVAGYSYEQYF. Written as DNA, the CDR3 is TGCAGTGCTAGAGTCGCAGGGTATAGCTACGAGCAGTACTTC.

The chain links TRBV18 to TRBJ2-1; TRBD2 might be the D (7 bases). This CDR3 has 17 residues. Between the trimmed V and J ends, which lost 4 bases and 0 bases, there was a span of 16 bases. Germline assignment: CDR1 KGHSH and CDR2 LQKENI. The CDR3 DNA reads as TGTGCCAGCTCACACCTAAGGGGAGGGGGCTCCTACAATGAGCAGTTCTTC. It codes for CASSHLRGGGSYNEQFF.

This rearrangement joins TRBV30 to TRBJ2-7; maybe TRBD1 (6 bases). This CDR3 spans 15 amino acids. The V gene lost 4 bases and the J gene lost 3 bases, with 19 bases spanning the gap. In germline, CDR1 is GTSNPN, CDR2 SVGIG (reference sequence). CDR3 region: CAWNSGGRVIYEQYF. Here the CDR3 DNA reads TGTGCCTGGAACTCTGGGGGCAGGGTAATCTACGAGCAGTACTTC.

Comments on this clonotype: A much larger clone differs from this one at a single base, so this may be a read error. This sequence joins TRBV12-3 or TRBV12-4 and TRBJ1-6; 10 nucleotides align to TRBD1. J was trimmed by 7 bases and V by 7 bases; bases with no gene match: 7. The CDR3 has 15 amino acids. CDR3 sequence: CASNAQTGGNSPLHF. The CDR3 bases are TGTGCCAGCAATGCCCAGACAGGGGGCAATTCACCCCTCCACTTT.

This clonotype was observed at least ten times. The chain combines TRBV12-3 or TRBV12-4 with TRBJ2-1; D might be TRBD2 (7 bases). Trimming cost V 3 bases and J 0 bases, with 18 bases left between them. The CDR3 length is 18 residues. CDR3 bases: TGTGCCAGCAGTTTCAGCCGGGGGGCCTTGATCTCCTACAATGAGCAGTTCTTC. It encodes CASSFSRGALISYNEQFF.

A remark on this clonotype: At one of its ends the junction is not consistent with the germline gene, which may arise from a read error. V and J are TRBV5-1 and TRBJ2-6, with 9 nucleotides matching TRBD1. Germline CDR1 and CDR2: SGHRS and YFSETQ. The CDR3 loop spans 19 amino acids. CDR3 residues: CASFPKPGQGYSGANVRTF. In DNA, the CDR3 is TGCGCCAGCTTTCCTAAGCCGGGACAGGGATACTCTGGGGCCAACGTCCGGACTTTC.

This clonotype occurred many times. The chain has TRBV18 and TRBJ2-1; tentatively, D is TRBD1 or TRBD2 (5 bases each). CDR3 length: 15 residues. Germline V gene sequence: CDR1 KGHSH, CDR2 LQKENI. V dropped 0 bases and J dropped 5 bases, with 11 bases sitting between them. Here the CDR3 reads CASSPPGVTHNEQFF. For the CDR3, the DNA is TGTGCCAGCTCACCACCGGGGGTCACACACAATGAGCAGTTCTTC.

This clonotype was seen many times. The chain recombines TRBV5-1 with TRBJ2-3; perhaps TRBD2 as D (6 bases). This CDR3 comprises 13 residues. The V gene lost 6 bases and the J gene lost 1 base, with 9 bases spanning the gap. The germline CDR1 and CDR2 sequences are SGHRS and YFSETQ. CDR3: CASNTGGTDTQYF. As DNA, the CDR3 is TGCGCCAGCAACACGGGGGGCACAGATACGCAGTATTTT. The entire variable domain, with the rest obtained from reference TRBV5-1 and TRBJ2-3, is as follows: KAGVTQTPRYLIKTRGQQVTLSCSPISGHRSVSWYQQTPGQGLQFLFEYFSETQRNKGNFPGRFSGRQFSNSRSEMNVSTLELGDSALYLCASNTGGTDTQYFGPGTRLTVL.

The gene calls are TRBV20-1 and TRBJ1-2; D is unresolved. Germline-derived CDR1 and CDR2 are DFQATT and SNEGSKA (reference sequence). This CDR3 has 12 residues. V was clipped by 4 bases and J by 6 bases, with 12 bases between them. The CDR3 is CSAIDQTDGYTF. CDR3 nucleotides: TGCAGTGCTATAGATCAGACGGATGGCTACACCTTC.

The CDR3 is CASTRQGYTF. CDR3 sequence (DNA): TGTGCCAGTACGAGGCAGGGCTACACCTTC. The rearrangement joins TRBV19 to TRBJ1-2; D gene unclear. The germline V gene encodes CDR1 LNHDA and CDR2 SQIVND (reference sequence). V lost 7 bases and J lost 8, with 8 bases in between. CDR3 size: 10 residues. The full variable domain, in which reference TRBV19 and TRBJ1-2 provide the parts outside the CDR3, is DGGITQSPKYLFRKEGQNVTLSCEQNLNHDAMYWYRQDPGQGLRLIYYSQIVNDFQKGDIAEGYSVSREKKESFPLTVTSAQKNPTAFYLCASTRQGYTFGSGTRLTVV.

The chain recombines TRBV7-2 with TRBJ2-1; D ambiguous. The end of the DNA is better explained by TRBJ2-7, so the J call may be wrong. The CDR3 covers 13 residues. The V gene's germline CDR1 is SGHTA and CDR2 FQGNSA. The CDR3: CASSFGSFGEQYF. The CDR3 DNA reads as TGTGCCAGCAGCTTTGGTTCTTTTGGCGAGCAGTACTTC.

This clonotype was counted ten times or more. The chain's CDR3 is CASSLVYRGETQYF. As DNA, the CDR3 is TGTGCCAGCAGTTTAGTGTACAGGGGGGAGACCCAGTACTTC. The chain couples TRBV27 to TRBJ2-5; TRBD1 matches 8 bases. The CDR3 consists of 14 residues. Germline-derived CDR1 and CDR2 are MNHEY and SMNVEV (reference sequence). The ends lost 2 bases at V and 5 bases at J; junction bases unmatched: 4.

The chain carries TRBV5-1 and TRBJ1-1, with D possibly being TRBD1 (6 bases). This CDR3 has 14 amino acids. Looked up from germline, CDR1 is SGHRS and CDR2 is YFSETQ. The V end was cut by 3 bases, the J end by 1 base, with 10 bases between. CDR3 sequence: CASSWGTSNTEAFF. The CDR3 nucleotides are TGCGCCAGCAGCTGGGGGACATCGAACACTGAAGCTTTCTTT.